This is a list of T cell receptor beta chains from one sample in a study of T cells after posttransplantation cyclophosphamide. Libraries were prepared by immunoSEQ multiplex PCR; TCRdb keeps only in-frame clonotypes and omits some of them. Listed for the sample are more than 40,000 clones, none seen a single time. Sequenced: PBMCs. The receptor source for this set is a man aged 35 to 55 in good health, CMV-negative, and a related stem cell transplant donor. The CDR3 runs from the conserved cysteine through the conserved F or W. The order of the fields is J gene, V gene, CDR3 protein.

TRBJ1-1 TRBV27 CASRSVREAFF
TRBJ1-2 TRBV19 CASSIQSLGYTF
TRBJ2-5 TRBV5-6 CASSANRDYSSQYF
TRBJ2-1 TRBV27 CASRSGTLYNEQFF
TRBJ2-1 TRBV4-1 CASSQGSQSGGLLGQFF
TRBJ2-2 TRBV5-1 CASSLMNLNTGELFF
TRBJ2-7 TRBV27 CASSLGLRDYEQYF
TRBJ2-4 TRBV19 CASSIDPAGWDIQYF
TRBJ1-2 TRBV28 CATEDSPYGYTF
TRBJ2-7 TRBV27 CASSSDREKSYEQYF
TRBJ2-7 TRBV28 CASKETGTYEQYF
TRBJ2-1 TRBV13 CASSFEEARNEQFF
TRBJ1-3 TRBV5-6 CASSFSSFGNTIYF
TRBJ1-5 TRBV6-5 CASSDRGSRNQPQHF
TRBJ2-5 TRBV7-6 CASSARDYSEQYF
TRBJ1-1 TRBV29-1 CSATDRMNTEAFF
TRBJ2-6 TRBV14 CASSQITGGGSGANVLTF
TRBJ2-2 TRBV7-9 CASRLLLAGGLNTGELFF
TRBJ1-4 TRBV28 CASSSTPTIDEKLFF
TRBJ2-1 TRBV6-5 CASSPSGRWRNEQFF
TRBJ2-7 TRBV11-3 CASSFAGDEQYF
TRBJ2-7 TRBV28 CASSSTHEQYF
TRBJ2-1 TRBV7-7 CASSLTGGTEEQFF
TRBJ2-1 TRBV27 CASSSRTKWGEQFF
TRBJ2-7 TRBV5-4 CASSLGSGQLSYEQYF
TRBJ2-7 TRBV6-6 CASRYAPGNSHEQYF
TRBJ2-7 TRBV7-8 CASSLGPRGAGDNEQYF
TRBJ2-1 TRBV5-1 CASRSSGSSYNEQFF
TRBJ2-3 TRBV7-9 CASSQGIGTDFSDTQYF
TRBJ1-4 TRBV21-1 CASSKTLVQGEKLFF
TRBJ2-2 TRBV2 CASSERGRTGELFF
TRBJ2-7 TRBV9 CASSPRGTSGTYEQYF
TRBJ2-5 TRBV12-5 CASGLAAEGISGGSNAGYETRYF
. TRBV29-1 CSASPSGSYEQYF
TRBJ1-1 TRBV7-2 CASSPPPGQGAGAFF
TRBJ2-7 TRBV6-6 CASSYGGEGTYEQYF
TRBJ2-2 TRBV7-8 CASSSGGTGELFF
TRBJ2-7 TRBV11-2 CASSLGQSYEQYF
TRBJ2-1 TRBV7-3 CASSPRQGSYYNEQFF
TRBJ2-1 TRBV5-1 CASSPPGQGDEQFF
TRBJ1-1 TRBV6-6 CASSRGQGRRGTEAFF
TRBJ2-7 TRBV7-9 CASSRGTAPSYEQYF
TRBJ2-2 TRBV19 CASIPFSGIMTGELFF
TRBJ2-1 TRBV5-1 CASSLREDEQFF
TRBJ2-2 TRBV30 CAWTLAPTGELFF
TRBJ2-2 TRBV7-9 CASSLVVAGGTGELFF
TRBJ1-4 TRBV27 CASRGRTRRGLFF
TRBJ2-2 TRBV29-1 CSVAPNEGIAGAPGELFF
TRBJ2-4 TRBV5-1 CASSSPGQGATQNIQYF
TRBJ2-3 TRBV15 CATGSFYQDTQYF
TRBJ1-1 TRBV6-1 CASSEQGMDTEAFF
TRBJ2-3 TRBV27 CASICGINTDTQYF
TRBJ2-7 TRBV28 CASGNRLDEQYF
TRBJ2-1 TRBV5-8 CASRPLGGSSYNEQFF
TRBJ2-3 TRBV7-9 CASSLHRTGGTDTQYF
TRBJ1-1 TRBV4-1 CASSQSSGSNTEAFF